This entry is about one TCR beta chain. This entry belongs to a study of CD8 T cells in Susac syndrome. Germline loops: CDR1 LNHDA, CDR2 SQIVND (reference sequence). The V end was cut by 5 bases, the J end by 5 bases, with 13 bases between. CDR3 length: 14 amino acids. Random hexamers served to reverse transcribe roughly 0.45 to 1 ug RNA. TCRdb itself ran the immunoSEQ multiplex PCR reads through MiXCR, one entry per CDR3 protein. The data show approximately 150,000 distinct CDR3 sequences, around 95% seen once. TEMRA cells were FACS-enriched, while CD8+ and CD4+ T cells were negatively isolated. Input material: CD4+ T cells from PBMCs. The V and J genes are TRBV19 and TRBJ2-1, with D unclear. The receptor was derived from a human donor with Susac syndrome. The CDR3 bases are TGTGCCAGTAGTGGTTCACGAAGTAACAATGAGCAGTTCTTC. Translating gives CASSGSRSNNEQFF.